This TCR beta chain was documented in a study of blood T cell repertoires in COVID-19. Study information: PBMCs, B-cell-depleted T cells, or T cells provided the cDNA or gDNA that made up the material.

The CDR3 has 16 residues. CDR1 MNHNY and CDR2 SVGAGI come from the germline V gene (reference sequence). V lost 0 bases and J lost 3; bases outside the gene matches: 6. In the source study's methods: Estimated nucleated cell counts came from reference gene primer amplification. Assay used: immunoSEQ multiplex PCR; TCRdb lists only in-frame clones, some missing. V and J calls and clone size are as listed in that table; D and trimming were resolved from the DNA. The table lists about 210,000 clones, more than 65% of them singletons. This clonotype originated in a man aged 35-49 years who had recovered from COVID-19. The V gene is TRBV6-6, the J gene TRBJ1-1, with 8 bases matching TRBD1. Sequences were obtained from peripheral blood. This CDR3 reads CASSYSGQGGYTEAFF. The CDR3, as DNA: TGTGCCAGCAGTTACTCCGGACAGGGAGGGTACACTGAAGCTTTCTTT.